The 15 T cell receptor beta chains presented below share a single source sample, sequenced in a study of blood T cell repertoires in COVID-19. Repertoires were generated with immunoSEQ multiplex PCR, while TCRdb's copy carries only in-frame clones and drops some. The profile shows about 180,000 clones, approximately 85% of them singletons. The material sequenced was peripheral blood. Receptors originate from a man older than 75 with COVID-19, enrolled during active disease.

The chain links TRBV6-5 to TRBJ2-2; no clear D gene. The V gene lost 6 bases and the J gene lost 2 bases, with 7 bases spanning the gap. CDR1 and CDR2 (germline): MNHEY, SVGAGI. The CDR3 loop spans 13 amino acids. The CDR3 spells CASRQHNTGELFF. Written as DNA, the CDR3 is TGTGCCAGCAGACAGCATAACACCGGGGAGCTGTTTTTT.

V gene TRBV6-1 combines with J gene TRBJ2-5; 7 bases match TRBD1. The J segment lost 6 bases and the V segment lost 3 bases, leaving 7 bases of the junction unmatched. The CDR3 contains 14 residues. Germline V gene lookup returns CDR1 MNHNS and CDR2 SASEGT. CDR3 protein: CASSDWGRGKTQYF. The CDR3 bases are TGTGCCAGCAGTGATTGGGGCAGGGGGAAGACCCAGTACTTC.

The J gene is TRBJ1-5, the V gene TRBV27; D not certain. The CDR3 contains 14 residues. Germline lookup yields CDR1 MNHEY and CDR2 SMNVEV (reference sequence). Deletions cut 3 bases from V and 4 bases from J, with 10 bases between. The CDR3 region is CASSFGRDNQPQHF. As DNA, the CDR3 is TGTGCCAGCAGTTTTGGGAGGGATAATCAGCCCCAGCATTTT.

This clone has only a few counts. The chain couples TRBV29-1 to TRBJ1-1, with D unclear. From germline, CDR1 is SQVTM and CDR2 ANQGSEA. Trimming removed 4 bases at V and 4 bases at J, with 10 bases between. The CDR3 is made up of 12 amino acids. The CDR3 bases are TGCAGCGTTGGAGGTCTGTCCACTGAAGCTTTCTTT. It is translated as CSVGGLSTEAFF.

This chain uses TRBV19 with TRBJ2-2; 7 bases match TRBD1. The CDR3 has 14 amino acids. Per germline, CDR1 LNHDA and CDR2 SQIVND (reference sequence). After removal of 2 bases from V and 5 bases from J, the junction contained 2 bases not matched to a gene. The CDR3 sequence: CASSITGATGELFF. The CDR3 bases are TGTGCCAGTAGTATAACAGGGGCGACCGGGGAGCTGTTTTTT.

J is TRBJ2-3 and V is TRBV7-2, with 8 bases fitting TRBD2. The trim removed 4 bases at V and 4 bases at J, leaving 1 base unmatched. Germline V gene lookup returns CDR1 SGHTA and CDR2 FQGNSA. The CDR3 has 13 amino acids. The CDR3 loop reads CASSWTSSDTQYF. The CDR3 DNA is TGTGCCAGCAGCTGGACTAGCTCAGATACGCAGTATTTT.

V and J are TRBV12-5 and TRBJ2-1, with 8 bases that match TRBD2. Germline values: CDR1 LGHNT, CDR2 FRNRAP. CDR3 length: 15 residues. The J segment lost 3 bases and the V segment lost 5 bases, leaving 6 bases of the junction unmatched. The CDR3 DNA is TGTGCTAGTGGTCCCTTAGCGGGGTTCTACAATGAGCAGTTCTTC. Translated, it gives CASGPLAGFYNEQFF.

This chain links TRBV5-1 with TRBJ1-2; 7 positions agree with TRBD1. The CDR3 has 15 amino acids. Germline assignment: CDR1 SGHRS and CDR2 YFSETQ. The trim removed 7 bases at V and 7 bases at J, leaving 16 bases unmatched. DNA of the CDR3: TGCGCCAGCTCGACCCAAGGCGAGGGGGCAGGTGGCTACACCTTC. Amino acids: CASSTQGEGAGGYTF.

This rearrangement joins TRBV5-5 to TRBJ1-2; TRBD1 agrees at 8 bases. Germline trimming cut 0 bases from V and 0 bases from J; bases unmatched to any gene: 7. Looked up from germline, CDR1 is SGHKS and CDR2 is YYEKEE (reference sequence). This CDR3 has 17 residues. Written as DNA, the CDR3 is TGTGCCAGCAGCTTGGGAACAGGGGGAAAGGCTAACTATGGCTACACCTTC. Translated: CASSLGTGGKANYGYTF.

The gene calls are TRBV18 and TRBJ1-3, with 8 bases that match TRBD1. The CDR3 sequence is 16 residues long. CDR1 and CDR2 from the germline V gene are KGHSH and LQKENI. V lost 5 bases and J lost 2; bases outside the gene matches: 8. In DNA form, the CDR3 reads TGTGCCAGCTCATCAGGGGCACAGGGGGCTGGAAACACCATATATTTT. Its translation: CASSSGAQGAGNTIYF.

CDR3 coding DNA: TGCGCCAGCAGCTTTAGGGGAAGGGTTTCGGATTCACCCCTCCACTTT. Translating gives CASSFRGRVSDSPLHF. J is TRBJ1-6 and V is TRBV5-1, with a possible D match to TRBD1 (5 bases). This CDR3 has 16 amino acids. CDR1 and CDR2 from the germline V gene are SGHRS and YFSETQ. V was trimmed by 2 bases and J by 8 bases, leaving 17 bases between them.

This chain links TRBV6-5 with TRBJ2-1; 8 nucleotides align to TRBD2. The V and J ends lost 5 bases and 7 bases, in that order; junction bases with no gene match: 7. The CDR3 totals 14 residues. CDR1 MNHEY and CDR2 SVGAGI come from the germline V gene. The chain's CDR3 is CASSLTSVWNEQFF. As DNA, the CDR3 is TGTGCCAGCAGTCTGACTAGCGTGTGGAATGAGCAGTTCTTC.

V is TRBV9 and J is TRBJ1-6; D is undetermined. CDR3 length equals 13 residues. V was clipped by 4 bases and J by 7 bases, with 9 bases between them. CDR1 is SGDLS and CDR2 is YYNGEE in the germline V gene. The chain's CDR3 is CASSPSGNSPLHF. As DNA, the CDR3 is TGTGCCAGCAGCCCCTCTGGCAATTCACCCCTCCACTTT.

V and J are TRBV28 and TRBJ1-1, with TRBD1 matching 7 bases. Germline V gene lookup returns CDR1 MDHEN and CDR2 SYDVKM. The CDR3 extends over 15 amino acids. J lost 4 bases, V lost 4 bases, and 9 bases had no gene match. CDR3 coding DNA: TGTGCCAGCAGTTACTACAGGGGACGGGGCACTGAAGCTTTCTTT. It yields the protein CASSYYRGRGTEAFF.

V usage is TRBV6-5 and J usage is TRBJ1-4, with 10 bases matching TRBD1. V was pared by 2 bases and J by 4 bases, with 1 base of the junction left unmatched. Germline-derived CDR1 and CDR2 are MNHEY and SVGAGI. This CDR3 spans 15 amino acids. CDR3 sequence (DNA): TGTGCCAGCAGTTACCGGGACAGGGGTAATGAAAAACTGTTTTTT. Amino acid sequence: CASSYRDRGNEKLFF.